Detailed here is one T cell receptor (beta chain). This entry belongs to a study of blood T cell repertoires in COVID-19. Germline values: CDR1 KGHDR, CDR2 SFDVKD. V trimming: 5 bases; J trimming: 2 bases; junction bases outside the gene matches: 5. The CDR3 consists of 15 residues. Original methodology: Reference gene primers were amplified, and this amplification served to estimate nucleated cell counts. The data were produced by immunoSEQ multiplex PCR, yet TCRdb's version contains in-frame clones alone and is incomplete. V and J calls and clone size come straight from that table; D and trimming were deduced from the DNA. This sample carries roughly 180,000 clones, 79% of them seen once, and the ten largest clones take approximately 7.7%.

This sequence joins TRBV24-1 and TRBJ1-5; the match to TRBD1 covers 7 bases. The sample was peripheral blood. This TCR came from a woman in her fifties or sixties with COVID-19, enrolled during active disease. This chain's CDR3 is CATSASGQGNQPQHF. CDR3 bases: TGTGCCACCAGTGCCTCCGGACAGGGCAATCAGCCCCAGCATTTT.